This entry lists 18 T cell receptor beta chains sequenced from one sample in a study of shared clonotypes between healthy human individuals. The protocol was immunoSEQ multiplex PCR, while the TCRdb copy is restricted to in-frame clones and leaves out a portion. The table shows about half a million clones, with more than 65% occurring only once. The sample comprised PBMCs. The receptors derive from a woman between 35 and 50 years old in good health. Some clones in this sample may be carry-over from other donors' samples.

The gene calls are TRBV27 and TRBJ2-5, with 11 bases aligning to TRBD2. Matching the DNA end better, TRBJ2-7 makes the J call doubtful. Per germline, CDR1 MNHEY and CDR2 SMNVEV (reference sequence). The CDR3 length is 15 residues. The CDR3 protein is CASSSGTSGAYEQYF. Written as DNA, the CDR3 is TGTGCCAGCAGCTCGGGGACTAGCGGAGCCTACGAGCAGTACTTC.

The chain combines TRBV4-1 with TRBJ2-7, with D unclear. The CDR3 extends over 15 amino acids. Trimming took 1 base from V and 0 from J, leaving 10 bases between them. Germline assignment: CDR1 MGHRA and CDR2 YSYEKL. The CDR3 sequence: CASSQGRFSSYEQYF. The CDR3 DNA reads as TGCGCCAGCAGCCAAGGTCGGTTTAGCTCCTACGAGCAGTACTTC.

The DNA of the CDR3 is TGTGCCAGCAGTGGGGGGACTAGTCGACTCACAGATACGCAGTATTTT. This codes for CASSGGTSRLTDTQYF. J is TRBJ2-3 and V is TRBV28; 8 bases match TRBD2. Germline trimming cut 5 bases from V and 2 bases from J; bases unmatched to any gene: 9. The germline CDR1 and CDR2 sequences are MDHEN and SYDVKM. The CDR3 consists of 16 residues.

The chain carries TRBV21-1 and TRBJ2-4; whether TRBD2, the table's D call, matches the DNA was not checked. TRBV21-1 represents a pseudogene. The CDR3 totals 13 residues. CDR3 in DNA: TGTGCCAGCAGCGCCGGGGCCAAAAACATTCAGTACTTC. Encoded protein: CASSAGAKNIQYF.

This sequence joins TRBV18 and TRBJ1-3, with D tentatively TRBD1 (5 bases). The germline V gene encodes CDR1 KGHSH and CDR2 LQKENI. CDR3 length: 16 amino acids. Trimming cost V 6 bases and J 0 bases, with 15 bases left between them. In DNA, the CDR3 is TGTGCCAGCTCCCCAGGCGGGACCATCTCTGGAAACACCATATATTTT. Amino acids: CASSPGGTISGNTIYF.

This clone was counted once. V usage is TRBV11-2 and J usage is TRBJ2-5; no reliable D call. The J call may be in error: the DNA end matches TRBJ2-7 better. The germline CDR1 and CDR2 sequences are SGHAT and FQNNGV. This CDR3 comprises 13 residues. CDR3 sequence (DNA): TGTGCCAGCAGCTTAAATCCGGGCGTCGAGCAGTACTTC. Its translation is CASSLNPGVEQYF.

This sequence joins TRBV10-3 and TRBJ2-1; TRBD2 matches at 7 bases. Trimming cost V 3 bases and J 5 bases; bases outside gene matches: 7. The germline CDR1 and CDR2 sequences are ENHRY and SYGVKD. The CDR3 runs to 15 residues. The CDR3 DNA reads as TGTGCCATCAGTGATTTGGGGGGGAGGGACAATGAGCAGTTCTTC. Its protein product is CAISDLGGRDNEQFF.

This chain joins TRBV7-6 and TRBJ2-7; perhaps TRBD1 as D (6 bases). This CDR3 has 16 residues. The V gene lost 0 bases and the J gene lost 2 bases, with 14 bases spanning the gap. Germline CDR1 SGHVS, CDR2 FNYEAQ. The CDR3 region has the DNA TGTGCCAGCAGCTTAGCTGGGGCAGGGGAGACCTACGAGCAGTACTTC. This codes for CASSLAGAGETYEQYF.

The DNA of the CDR3 is TGTGCCAGCTCACCACTTAGCGGGAGCACGAACACCGGGGAGCTGTTTTTT. Translated: CASSPLSGSTNTGELFF. This sequence joins TRBV18 and TRBJ2-2; 9 positions agree with TRBD2. This CDR3 is built from 17 residues. Germline V lookup: CDR1 KGHSH, CDR2 LQKENI. After removal of 1 base from V and 0 bases from J, the junction contained 3 bases not matched to a gene.

As for this clone: This same CDR3 is encoded by further DNA sequences in the sample. The J gene is TRBJ2-3, the V gene TRBV7-3; TRBD2 aligns across 12 bases. V lost 5 bases to trimming and J lost 1 base; unmatched junction nucleotides: 4. The CDR3 sequence is 16 residues long. Germline V gene sequence: CDR1 SGHTA, CDR2 FQGTGA. CDR3 in amino acids: CASSPGLAGRTDTQYF. The CDR3 DNA reads TGTGCCAGCAGCCCCGGACTAGCGGGACGCACAGATACGCAGTATTTT.

CDR3 loop: CATSIGLAGGLADTQYF. The CDR3 bases are TGTGCCACCAGCATAGGACTAGCGGGAGGGTTGGCAGATACGCAGTATTTT. The chain carries TRBV15 and TRBJ2-3; 15 bases align to TRBD2. The CDR3 runs 17 residues. The ends lost 4 bases at V and 4 bases at J; junction bases unmatched: 6. Germline V gives CDR1 LNHNV, CDR2 YYDKDF (reference sequence).

J is TRBJ2-5 and V is TRBV18; D is uncertain. The J call may be in error: the DNA end matches TRBJ2-7 better. Per germline, CDR1 KGHSH and CDR2 LQKENI. The CDR3 consists of 14 residues. In DNA, the CDR3 is TGTGCCAGCTCACCAGAGACGGGCTCCTACGAGCAGTACTTC. Residues: CASSPETGSYEQYF.

This clone was seen ten or more times. This chain uses TRBV7-2 with TRBJ1-4; possible D gene TRBD1, 6 bases. The CDR3 is 14 residues long. Germline lookup yields CDR1 SGHTA and CDR2 FQGNSA. Trimming removed 5 bases at V and 8 bases at J, with 15 bases between. CDR3: CASSRTGQREKLFF. The CDR3 DNA is TGTGCCAGCAGCCGAACAGGACAGCGGGAAAAACTGTTTTTT. Supplemented by reference TRBV7-2 and TRBJ1-4, the full variable domain reads GAGVSQSPSNKVTEKGKDVELRCDPISGHTALYWYRQSLGQGLEFLIYFQGNSAPDKSGLPSDRFSAERTGGSVSTLTIQRTQQEDSAVYLCASSRTGQREKLFFGSGTQLSVL.

This clone appeared many times. This sequence joins TRBV6-6 and TRBJ2-2, with D perhaps matching TRBD1 or TRBD2 (5 bases each). Germline V lookup: CDR1 MNHNY, CDR2 SVGAGI (reference sequence). The CDR3 consists of 15 residues. Trimming removed 2 bases at V and 4 bases at J, with 11 bases between. The CDR3 coding sequence is TGTGCCAGCAGTTACGGGGACGACCCCACCGGGGAGCTGTTTTTT. It codes for CASSYGDDPTGELFF.

The chain has TRBV28 and TRBJ2-3; possible D gene TRBD1, 6 bases. V lost 10 bases, J lost 2 bases, and 13 bases lay in between. CDR3 size: 13 residues. The germline CDR1 and CDR2 sequences are MDHEN and SYDVKM. CDR3 bases: TGTGCCATCCTCGGACAGATCACAGATACGCAGTATTTT. It yields the protein CAILGQITDTQYF.

The V call is TRBV2, the J call TRBJ2-7, with 7 bases identical to TRBD1. Germline CDR1 SNHLY, CDR2 FYNNEI. The CDR3 extends over 12 amino acids. V shed 6 bases, J shed 5 bases, and the junction held 4 bases outside the gene matches. The CDR3 loop is CASSADRDEQYF. As DNA, the CDR3 is TGTGCCAGCAGCGCCGACAGGGACGAGCAGTACTTC.

The chain has TRBV15 and TRBJ2-5, with D possibly being TRBD2 (5 bases). The V gene lost 7 bases and the J gene lost 2 bases, with 17 bases spanning the gap. CDR3 length: 15 amino acids. CDR1 LNHNV and CDR2 YYDKDF come from the germline V gene (reference sequence). CDR3 region: CATTPAAGVQETQYF. The CDR3 DNA reads TGTGCCACCACCCCGGCTGCGGGTGTTCAAGAGACCCAGTACTTC.

The genes are TRBV11-3 and TRBJ2-5; 8 bases are shared with TRBD2. The CDR3 has 14 amino acids. J lost 5 bases, V lost 4 bases, and 6 bases had no gene match. CDR1 SGHNT and CDR2 YENEEA come from the germline V gene. CDR3 loop: CASSSGGAGETQYF. CDR3 nucleotides: TGTGCCAGCAGCTCCGGGGGGGCTGGGGAGACCCAGTACTTC.